One T cell receptor beta chain is described in this entry. This sample was included in a study of shared T cell receptors in the human thymus. Produced via immunoSEQ multiplex PCR; TCRdb's table is partial and in-frame only. The profile shows almost 550,000 clones, around 78% of them singletons. Germline CDR1 is LNHNV and CDR2 is YYDKDF (reference sequence). The CDR3 is 18 amino acids. V shed 5 bases and J shed 0 bases, with 20 bases lying between them. In addition, the sample was reused for a study of human thymus T cells. As that report states: Thymic and blood repertoires appeared to carry a bias in their V and J gene usage. Related reports documented highly overlapping thymic repertoires among unrelated individuals.

This TCR was sampled from a boy in the first two years of life with a congenital heart defect. V gene TRBV15 combines with J gene TRBJ1-3, with D perhaps TRBD1 (6 bases). Specimen: thymocytes. In DNA, the CDR3 is TGTGCCACCAGCCACCAGGGGCAGGGGTACCCCTCTGGAAACACCATATATTTT. This translates into CATSHQGQGYPSGNTIYF.